This T cell receptor (beta chain) was profiled in a study of cytomegalovirus exposure and HLA in healthy donors. Findings and limits, study-wide: A later analysis linked some 18,000 TCR beta sequences to HLA alleles at 0.05 false discovery rate. Later analysis demonstrated an association between a missense DCLRE1C variant and TCR beta V- and J-gene trimming.

Use of 60 Vbeta and 13 Jbeta primers characterized the PCR. Libraries were prepared by immunoSEQ multiplex PCR; TCRdb keeps only in-frame clonotypes and omits some of them. This sample has around 170,000 clones, with roughly 70% found just once. Points on this clone: Its matching antigen is unknown.

This clonotype originated in a girl aged 5-17 years in good health and CMV-seronegative. Material: PBMCs.

CDR3 amino acids: CAWSRLAGPNTGELFF. CDR3 bases: TGTGCCTGGAGTAGGTTAGCGGGACCGAACACCGGGGAGCTGTTTTTT. V usage is TRBV30 and J usage is TRBJ2-2; 8 bases map to TRBD2. J lost 0 bases, V lost 2 bases, and 5 bases had no gene match. Germline CDR1 and CDR2: GTSNPN and SVGIG (reference sequence). This CDR3 spans 16 amino acids.